This T cell receptor beta chain comes out of a study of T cell responses to AZD1222 COVID-19 vaccine. The study's findings and limits: Spike-specific TCR repertoires showed rising breadth and depth after two AZD1222 doses.

Turning to this clone: Its antigen remains unknown. The sample has other DNA sequences that encode this CDR3 too.

This CDR3 is 10 amino acids long. The germline V and J ends were trimmed by 3 bases and 4 bases, with 3 bases remaining between them. The germline V gene encodes CDR1 DFQATT and CDR2 SNEGSKA (reference sequence). This table comes from immunoSEQ multiplex PCR, and its TCRdb copy is limited to in-frame clones, with some not included. The sample lists about 120,000 clones, under 95% occurring once. This receptor was identified in an adult in good health. The chain recombines TRBV20-1 with TRBJ2-5, with no clear D. The source was peripheral blood, collected on day 0 of AZD1222 vaccination. The CDR3 reads CSASLETQYF. Written as DNA, the CDR3 is TGCAGTGCTAGCCTAGAGACCCAGTACTTC.